Below are 24 T cell receptor beta chains sequenced from a single sample in a study of CD8 T cells in ankylosing spondylitis. Which antigens these TCRs recognize remains unknown. TCRdb re-called the 5' RACE reads through MiXCR, storing one row per CDR3 protein. The sample consists of fewer than 550,000 distinct CDR3 sequences, over 4% of them appearing once. Study-level findings and limits: A motif of eight highly homologous TCR beta variants was seen as apparently characteristic of ankylosing spondylitis blood.

The source material was blood, either unsorted or a sorted T cell fraction (not recorded which). The receptors were gathered from a male donor with ankylosing spondylitis.

This clonotype was detected many times. The V and J genes are TRBV27 and TRBJ1-1, with TRBD1 as a possible D gene (5 bases). Trimming pared 3 bases from V and 10 bases from J, leaving 15 bases between. This CDR3 spans 13 amino acids. CDR1 MNHEY and CDR2 SMNVEV come from the germline V gene (reference sequence). For the CDR3, the DNA is TGTGCCAGCAGTTTGCGTTCAGGGTTCGGAGCTTTCTTT. This translates into CASSLRSGFGAFF.

This clonotype was observed many times. The chain combines TRBV27 with TRBJ2-3, with TRBD1 as a possible D gene (6 bases). The V and J ends lost 5 bases and 4 bases respectively, with 10 bases between them. The CDR3 contains 13 residues. Germline V gene sequence: CDR1 MNHEY, CDR2 SMNVEV (reference sequence). The CDR3, as DNA: TGTGCCAGCAGTACCACAGGGCCAGATACGCAGTATTTT. Translated: CASSTTGPDTQYF.

This clonotype was detected many times. This chain uses TRBV13 with TRBJ2-7; D may be TRBD1 or TRBD2 (5 bases each). V dropped 3 bases and J dropped 0 bases, with 12 bases sitting between them. CDR1 and CDR2 from the germline V gene are PRHDT and FYEKMQ (reference sequence). This CDR3 is 15 amino acids long. CDR3 in DNA: TGTGCCAGCAGCTTGTCCTGGGGGACCTCCTACGAGCAGTACTTC. Translated, it gives CASSLSWGTSYEQYF.

A note on this clonotype: Germline and junction disagree at one end, which may indicate a read error. This sequence joins TRBV20-1 and TRBJ2-2; no clear D gene. This CDR3 has 15 amino acids. Germline assignment: CDR1 DFQATT and CDR2 SNEGSKA (reference sequence). The CDR3 loop is CCARDHTDYTGELFF. The DNA of the CDR3 is TGCTGTGCTAGAGATCATACAGACTACACCGGGGAGCTGTTTTTT.

For this clonotype: Its ends do not fully match the called genes, so a read error is possible. V is TRBV20-1 and J is TRBJ2-7, with 9 bases identical to TRBD2. There are 16 residues in the CDR3. CDR1 and CDR2 from the germline V gene are DFQATT and SNEGSKA (reference sequence). CDR3 DNA: TGCTGTGCTAGAGGCCCGGGACTAGCAGTAACCTACGAGCAGTACTTC. This codes for CCARGPGLAVTYEQYF.

This clonotype was found many times. This sequence joins TRBV20-1 and TRBJ1-4; a possible D gene is TRBD1 (5 bases). V shed 0 bases and J shed 4 bases, with 21 bases lying between them. Germline values: CDR1 DFQATT, CDR2 SNEGSKA (reference sequence). CDR3 size: 18 residues. This CDR3 reads CSARDGGQVGGYNEKLFF. CDR3 DNA sequence: TGCAGTGCTAGAGATGGTGGGCAGGTTGGGGGATATAATGAAAAACTGTTTTTT.

This clonotype was seen many times. The chain employs TRBV7-9 and TRBJ1-5; D gene unclear. The V end lost 2 bases, the J end lost 5 bases, and 7 bases lay between the germline ends. The CDR3 consists of 13 residues. Looked up from germline, CDR1 is SEHNR and CDR2 is FQNEAQ (reference sequence). The CDR3 nucleotides are TGTGCCAGCAGCTTATATCGAGATCAGCCCCAGCATTTT. Protein product: CASSLYRDQPQHF.

This clonotype has ten or more counts. The chain has TRBV7-2 and TRBJ2-7; D gene ambiguous. Germline-derived CDR1 and CDR2 are SGHTA and FQGNSA. This CDR3 has 14 amino acids. The V end was cut by 5 bases, the J end by 0 bases, with 11 bases between. The CDR3 DNA reads TGTGCCAGCAGCCAGAACAGTAACTCCTACGAGCAGTACTTC. Translating gives CASSQNSNSYEQYF.

This clonotype has at least ten counts. CDR3 loop: CASATDLRRGYTF. CDR3 DNA: TGCGCCAGCGCGACAGACCTAAGGAGAGGCTACACCTTC. The V gene is TRBV5-1, the J gene TRBJ1-2, with D perhaps TRBD1 (5 bases). V was cut by 7 bases and J by 8 bases, with 18 bases left in between. The CDR3 loop spans 13 amino acids. Per the germline V gene, CDR1 is SGHRS and CDR2 is YFSETQ.

In this sample, this clonotype turned up many times. The chain carries TRBV7-2 and TRBJ2-5; weak D call: TRBD2 (6 bases). There are 13 residues in the CDR3. The germline V gene has CDR1 SGHTA and CDR2 FQGNSA. V lost 3 bases and J lost 5, with 10 bases in between. Here the CDR3 reads CASSLRREETQYF. As DNA, the CDR3 is TGTGCCAGCAGCTTGCGGAGGGAGGAGACCCAGTACTTC.

This clonotype turned up a few times. The CDR3 is CASSPYTGRTGELFF. CDR3 in DNA: TGTGCCAGCAGCCCCTACACGGGCAGAACCGGGGAGCTGTTTTTT. The chain joins TRBV7-2 to TRBJ2-2, with unresolved D. The CDR3 is 15 amino acids. V dropped 5 bases and J dropped 5 bases, with 15 bases sitting between them. Germline V gene lookup returns CDR1 SGHTA and CDR2 FQGNSA.

This clonotype was found a few times. This chain links TRBV3-1 with TRBJ1-6; possibly TRBD1 for D (5 bases). This CDR3 has 13 residues. Trimming pared 7 bases from V and 8 bases from J, leaving 12 bases between. Germline CDR1 LGHDT, CDR2 YNNKEL (reference sequence). The CDR3 region is CASTRGSDSPLHF. Written as DNA, the CDR3 is TGTGCCAGCACACGGGGGAGCGATTCACCCCTCCACTTT.

This clonotype occurred many times. V is TRBV20-1 and J is TRBJ2-6; D not resolved. This CDR3 is 13 amino acids long. Trimming removed 4 bases from V and 4 bases from J, with 8 bases in between. Germline lookup yields CDR1 DFQATT and CDR2 SNEGSKA (reference sequence). CDR3 region: CSANKGGANVLTF. CDR3 sequence (DNA): TGCAGTGCTAACAAGGGAGGGGCCAACGTCCTGACTTTC.

This clonotype was recorded at least ten times. The chain combines TRBV7-2 with TRBJ1-1; D uncertain. Trimming took off 2 bases at V and 7 bases at J, with 8 bases between the two ends. This CDR3 comprises 12 residues. Germline values: CDR1 SGHTA, CDR2 FQGNSA. In DNA, the CDR3 is TGTGCCAGCAGCTTACGGGGATATGAAGCTTTCTTT. Protein sequence: CASSLRGYEAFF.

This clonotype occurred many times. DNA of the CDR3: TGTGCCAGCAGCTTAGTAAGCGGGACAAACTATGGCTACACCTTC. Protein sequence: CASSLVSGTNYGYTF. The rearrangement uses TRBV7-2 and TRBJ1-2, with D maybe TRBD1 (6 bases). Trimming took off 1 base at V and 2 bases at J, with 11 bases between the two ends. The germline V gene encodes CDR1 SGHTA and CDR2 FQGNSA. The CDR3 covers 15 residues.

This clonotype appeared a few times. This chain links TRBV24-1 with TRBJ2-3; D tentatively fits TRBD1 or TRBD2 (5 bases each). V shed 9 bases and J shed 4 bases, with 10 bases lying between them. The CDR3 is 12 amino acids. Germline-derived CDR1 and CDR2 are KGHDR and SFDVKD. The CDR3 coding sequence is TGTGCCACCGCAGGGACGGCAGATACGCAGTATTTT. This translates into CATAGTADTQYF.

Ten or more counts support this clonotype. V gene TRBV28 combines with J gene TRBJ2-3, with a weak D call TRBD2 (6 bases). V was shortened by 8 bases and J by 2 bases, with 14 bases between the two germline ends. Germline CDR1 and CDR2: MDHEN and SYDVKM. The CDR3 has 14 amino acids. CDR3 in amino acids: CASLGGVNTDTQYF. As DNA, the CDR3 is TGTGCCAGCCTCGGCGGGGTCAACACAGATACGCAGTATTTT.

This clonotype was recorded at least ten times. This chain uses TRBV24-1 with TRBJ2-2; 9 bases line up with TRBD2. CDR1 is KGHDR, CDR2 SFDVKD, per germline. The junction had 5 bases not matched to a gene; V was cut back by 3 bases and J by 1 base. CDR3 length equals 17 residues. CDR3 DNA: TGTGCCACCAGTGATCCCCTGACTAGCGGGAACACCGGGGAGCTGTTTTTT. Translated: CATSDPLTSGNTGELFF.

Ten or more counts support this clonotype. The chain links TRBV5-1 to TRBJ1-1; 9 bases are shared with TRBD1. The V gene end was trimmed by 3 bases and the J gene end by 11 bases; junction bases not matched to a gene: 5. The CDR3 has 12 amino acids. Per germline, CDR1 SGHRS and CDR2 YFSETQ. CDR3 in DNA: TGCGCCAGCAGCTGGGACAGGGCCTTCGCTTTCTTT. It codes for CASSWDRAFAFF.

This clonotype showed up many times. The genes are TRBV7-6 and TRBJ2-7; D remains ambiguous. The CDR3 is 14 amino acids. Germline CDR1 is SGHVS and CDR2 is FNYEAQ. Trimming removed 4 bases at V and 1 base at J, with 11 bases between. The CDR3 DNA reads as TGTGCCAGCAGCTCCACAGCCGCATCCTACGAGCAGTACTTC. Its translation: CASSSTAASYEQYF.

This clonotype showed up many times. The gene calls are TRBV29-1 and TRBJ2-5; the D gene could be TRBD1 or TRBD2 (5 bases each). Trimming took off 4 bases at V and 3 bases at J, with 18 bases between the two ends. This CDR3 spans 15 amino acids. Germline assignment: CDR1 SQVTM and CDR2 ANQGSEA. The CDR3 protein is CSVVLRDHLEETQYF. Here the CDR3 DNA reads TGCAGCGTTGTCCTCAGGGACCACTTGGAAGAGACCCAGTACTTC.

This clonotype was picked up many times. The gene calls are TRBV20-1 and TRBJ2-5; D unresolved. The germline CDR1 and CDR2 sequences are DFQATT and SNEGSKA (reference sequence). Trimming left V 5 bases short and J 5 bases short, with 15 bases between. The length of the CDR3 is 13 residues. DNA of the CDR3: TGCAGTGCTTTGGTACCCCCATTTGAGACCCAGTACTTC. Translating gives CSALVPPFETQYF.

The chain recombines TRBV20-1 with TRBJ2-5; 9 nucleotides match TRBD2. The V gene end was trimmed by 8 bases and the J gene end by 4 bases; junction bases not matched to a gene: 2. The CDR3 spans 11 residues. Germline CDR1 and CDR2: DFQATT and SNEGSKA (reference sequence). For the CDR3, the DNA is TGCAGTCTACTAGCGGGAGAGACCCAGTACTTC. Amino acids: CSLLAGETQYF.

The chain uses TRBV2 and TRBJ1-4; 10 nucleotides match TRBD1. V lost 8 bases, J lost 6 bases, and 6 bases stayed unmatched. Germline loops: CDR1 SNHLY, CDR2 FYNNEI. This CDR3 spans 14 amino acids. The CDR3 coding sequence is TGTGCCAGCCACAGACAGGGGGCTGATGAAAAACTGTTTTTT. Translating it yields CASHRQGADEKLFF.